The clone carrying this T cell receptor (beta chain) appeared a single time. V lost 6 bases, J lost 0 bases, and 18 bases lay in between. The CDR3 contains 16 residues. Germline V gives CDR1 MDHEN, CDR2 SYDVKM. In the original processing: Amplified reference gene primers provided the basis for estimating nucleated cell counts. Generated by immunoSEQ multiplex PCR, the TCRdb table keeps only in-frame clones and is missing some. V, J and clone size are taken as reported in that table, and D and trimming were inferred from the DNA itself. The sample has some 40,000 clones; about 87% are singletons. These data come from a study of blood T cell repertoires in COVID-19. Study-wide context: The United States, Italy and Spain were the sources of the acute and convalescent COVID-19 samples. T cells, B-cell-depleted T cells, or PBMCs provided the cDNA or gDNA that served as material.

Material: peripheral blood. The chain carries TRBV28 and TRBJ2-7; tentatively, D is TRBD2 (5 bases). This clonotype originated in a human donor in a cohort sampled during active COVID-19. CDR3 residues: CASSLLSLRGSYEQYF. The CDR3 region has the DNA TGTGCCAGCAGCTTGCTCTCCTTACGGGGCTCCTACGAGCAGTACTTC.